This T cell receptor beta chain was captured in a study of shared clonotypes between healthy human individuals. The wider study: Three plates each covered CD4 naive and memory; CD8 naive two, CD8 memory one.

The assay was immunoSEQ multiplex PCR, and TCRdb's table has in-frame clones only and misses some. Here the sample spans just over 2,000,000 clones, about 95% being singletons. The clonotype was recovered from a man aged 18 to 35 in good health. Sequencing input: naive CD4+ T cells sorted from blood. Subset indicated: CD45RA+ positively selected.

The CDR3 region has the DNA TGCGCCAGCAGAGGGGGGGACTTGCAAGAGACCCAGTACTTC. Amino acid sequence: CASRGGDLQETQYF. The chain is built from TRBV5-1 and TRBJ2-5, with D possibly being TRBD2 (7 bases). Trimming cost V 5 bases and J 2 bases, with 13 bases left between them. The CDR3 spans 14 residues. Germline-derived CDR1 and CDR2 are SGHRS and YFSETQ.